What follows describes a single TCR beta chain. Its target is unknown. Amplification used 60 Vbeta primers and 13 Jbeta primers. Sequenced by immunoSEQ multiplex PCR; TCRdb stores in-frame clones only, minus some. The data show more than 85,000 clones, with around 84% seen just once and approximately 1.3% held by the top ten. These data are taken from a study of cytomegalovirus exposure and HLA in healthy donors. On the study more broadly: Among the approximately 400 genotyped donors, approximately 81% were placed in the Caucasian-associated ancestry cluster.

General study findings and limits: With later analysis, a missense DCLRE1C variant became linked to TCR beta V- and J-gene trimming. When the data were analyzed later, several of the most significant clusters appeared to be linked to common viral pathogens. Reports credit the classifier with highly specific, highly sensitive diagnosis of cytomegalovirus status.

In germline, CDR1 is SGHTA, CDR2 FQGNSA. This CDR3 has 14 residues. Sequencing used PBMCs. The V and J genes are TRBV7-2 and TRBJ2-5; D unclear. TRBJ2-7 matches the DNA end more closely, so the J call is doubtful. This sequence was found in a man aged 25 to 45 in good health and CMV-seronegative. Written as DNA, the CDR3 is TGTGCCAGCTGCCTGTGCAGACACTCCTACGAGCAGTACTTC. Protein: CASCLCRHSYEQYF.